This TCR beta chain was sequenced for a study of spatial heterogeneity in lung cancer. TCRdb redid the calling of the 5' RACE reads with MiXCR, one entry per CDR3 protein. The sample contains 15,000 to 20,000 distinct CDR3 sequences, around 5.9% of which appear only once. The time point denotes: blood at routine non-recurrence follow-up after resection. Germline V gives CDR1 DFQATT, CDR2 SNEGSKA (reference sequence). Unmatched junction bases numbered 7, after V lost 3 bases and J lost 3 bases. CDR3 size: 14 residues. The source material was PBMCs, sampled at follow-up. This TCR derives from a male donor with early-stage non-small cell lung cancer. The chain links TRBV20-1 to TRBJ2-5; TRBD2 matches 7 bases. The CDR3 DNA sequence: TGCAGTGCTAGGCGGCCAGCGGGGAAAGAGACCCAGTACTTC. Amino acids: CSARRPAGKETQYF.